At least ten counts were recorded for the clone carrying this T cell receptor beta chain. Possible read error: a much larger clone is one base away. These data are taken from a study of CD4 and CD8 cells across lung adenocarcinoma regions. Using its own MiXCR run on the PCR reads, TCRdb lists one record per CDR3 protein. The table records about 6,700 distinct CDR3 sequences, approximately 48% of them present only once. Localized lung adenocarcinoma, a non-small cell lung cancer, affected the donors. V dropped 5 bases and J dropped 10; count of bases not matched to a gene: 7. Germline CDR1 and CDR2: SGHTA and FQGNSA. This CDR3 is built from 14 residues.

This receptor was taken from a female donor with lung adenocarcinoma. The CD4 and CD8 labels of this study may be unreliable. Sequencing was carried out using CD8+ T cells from the center of a lung tumor. This chain links TRBV7-2 with TRBJ2-1; 11 bases align to TRBD2. For the CDR3, the DNA is TGTGCCAGCAGCAGGACTAGCGGGCTCGACGAGCAGTTCTTC. Protein sequence: CASSRTSGLDEQFF. The whole variable domain, remainder taken from reference TRBV7-2 and TRBJ2-1, is GAGVSQSPSNKVTEKGKDVELRCDPISGHTALYWYRQSLGQGLEFLIYFQGNSAPDKSGLPSDRFSAERTGGSVSTLTIQRTQQEDSAVYLCASSRTSGLDEQFFGPGTRLTVL.